One sample yielded the 5 T cell receptor beta chains listed below, sequenced in a study of identical twins. TCRdb reprocessed the 5' RACE reads with MiXCR, giving one entry per CDR3 protein. This sample has approximately 210,000 distinct CDR3 sequences; about 16% occur once, and the top ten carry 40% to 45%. The sample was also linked to a second study, of T cells expressing NK-cell markers.

Source material: CD8+ T cells sorted from blood. These receptors were obtained from a young woman in good health.

The chain joins TRBV9 to TRBJ1-3; no definite D call. In germline, CDR1 is SGDLS, CDR2 YYNGEE. V lost 4 bases, J lost 3 bases, and 5 bases lay in between. The CDR3 is 12 residues long. For the CDR3, the DNA is TGTGCCAGCAGCACGGATGGAAACACCATATATTTT. It codes for CASSTDGNTIYF.

This clonotype has a handful of counts. V gene TRBV9 combines with J gene TRBJ2-1; 10 bases fit TRBD2. The CDR3 consists of 17 residues. Germline V gene data show CDR1 as SGDLS and CDR2 as YYNGEE. J gave up 1 base and V 4 bases, and 8 bases lay outside the gene matches. The CDR3 loop reads CASSLTGGLASYNEQFF. CDR3 nucleotides: TGTGCCAGCAGCTTAACAGGGGGACTAGCGTCCTACAATGAGCAGTTCTTC.

This clonotype was observed a few times. The rearrangement uses TRBV12-3 or TRBV12-4 and TRBJ2-2, with TRBD1 identical over 7 bases. The junction had 5 bases not matched to a gene; V was cut back by 2 bases and J by 8 bases. The CDR3 runs to 14 residues. CDR3 in amino acids: CASSLQGVIGELFF. In DNA form, the CDR3 reads TGTGCCAGCAGTTTACAGGGGGTAATAGGGGAGCTGTTTTTT.

The V and J genes are TRBV20-1 and TRBJ2-3; TRBD2 might be the D (7 bases). Germline V gene lookup returns CDR1 DFQATT and CDR2 SNEGSKA (reference sequence). V lost 2 bases and J 2 bases, leaving 20 bases between the germline ends. The CDR3 sequence is 17 residues long. DNA for the CDR3: TGCAGTGCTAGAAGGGGACGGGGGGCCTCTTTCACAGATACGCAGTATTTT. It translates to CSARRGRGASFTDTQYF.

The chain joins TRBV6-5 to TRBJ2-2, with D tentatively TRBD2 (5 bases). The length of the CDR3 is 14 residues. Deletions cut 4 bases from V and 0 bases from J, with 6 bases between. Looked up from germline, CDR1 is MNHEY and CDR2 is SVGAGI. This CDR3 is CASSSGTNTGELFF. DNA of the CDR3: TGTGCCAGCAGTTCGGGGACGAACACCGGGGAGCTGTTTTTT.